This entry lists 32 T cell receptor beta chains sequenced from one sample in a study of T cells in Graves' hyperthyroidism and ophthalmopathy. Amplification of TCR beta CDR3 regions used RNA as the template. Using the HTBI primer set, a first-round RT-PCR was run on the TCR CDR3. TCRdb re-derived calls from the multiplex PCR reads in MiXCR, one entry per CDR3 protein. This sample has nearly 600,000 distinct CDR3 sequences, with 13% to 15% found just once. The source material was blood. These receptor sequences come from a woman aged 18 to 35 with Graves' ophthalmopathy.

This clonotype was seen ten or more times. The CDR3 sequence is CASSYRSGNQPQHF. CDR3 nucleotide sequence: TGTGCCAGCAGTTACAGGAGCGGCAATCAGCCCCAGCATTTT. This chain links TRBV6-1 with TRBJ1-5; D is perhaps TRBD1 (5 bases). The CDR3 is 14 amino acids. CDR1 and CDR2 (germline): MNHNS, SASEGT. Trimming removed 5 bases at V and 2 bases at J, with 10 bases between.

This clonotype has at least ten counts. The V gene is TRBV7-9, the J gene TRBJ2-5, with D perhaps matching TRBD1 (6 bases). Trimming shortened V by 7 bases and J by 2 bases, and 14 bases separated the two germline ends. Germline V gene data show CDR1 as SEHNR and CDR2 as FQNEAQ (reference sequence). The CDR3 is made up of 14 amino acids. CDR3 region: CASTNTRGQETQYF. The DNA for the CDR3 is TGTGCCAGCACCAACACGAGGGGGCAAGAGACCCAGTACTTC.

The table lists this clonotype with many counts. The chain employs TRBV7-9 and TRBJ2-7, with 7 positions matching TRBD2. Germline CDR1 SEHNR, CDR2 FQNEAQ (reference sequence). This CDR3 has 14 residues. The J segment lost 6 bases and the V segment lost 4 bases, leaving 9 bases of the junction unmatched. Here the CDR3 reads CASSSTSTLSEQYF. In DNA, the CDR3 is TGTGCCAGCAGCTCGACTAGCACTCTTTCCGAGCAGTACTTC.

This clonotype came up many times. This rearrangement joins TRBV30 to TRBJ2-7; 9 bases are a match to TRBD2. Germline-derived CDR1 and CDR2 are GTSNPN and SVGIG (reference sequence). Unmatched junction bases numbered 12, after V lost 0 bases and J lost 6 bases. The CDR3 sequence is 16 residues long. The CDR3 loop reads CAWSVRGLAPSGEQYF. Here the CDR3 DNA reads TGTGCCTGGAGTGTACGGGGACTAGCCCCCTCAGGCGAGCAGTACTTC.

This clonotype came up many times. The rearrangement joins TRBV29-1 to TRBJ2-5; a possible D gene is TRBD2 (5 bases). Trimming removed 6 bases at V and 2 bases at J, with 16 bases between. Germline CDR1 reads SQVTM; CDR2 reads ANQGSEA. The CDR3 has 14 amino acids. The CDR3 protein is CSVHHPGKQETQYF. CDR3 bases: TGCAGCGTCCACCACCCCGGGAAACAAGAGACCCAGTACTTC.

This clonotype was counted ten times or more. The rearrangement uses TRBV7-8 and TRBJ2-2; 12 positions agree with TRBD1. V gave up 6 bases and J gave up 7 bases; unmatched junction bases: 6. Germline V gene sequence: CDR1 SGHVS, CDR2 FQNEAQ. This CDR3 region has 15 residues. The CDR3 nucleotides read TGTGCCAGCAGATCCGGGACAGGGGGCCTCGGGGAGCTGTTTTTT. Translated, it gives CASRSGTGGLGELFF.

This clonotype was seen many times. The J gene is TRBJ1-1, the V gene TRBV6-6; D is undetermined. V was shortened by 2 bases and J by 0 bases, with 10 bases between the two germline ends. This CDR3 has 15 residues. CDR1 is MNHNY and CDR2 is SVGAGI in the germline V gene (reference sequence). CDR3 nucleotides: TGTGCCAGCAGTTACGGGCAGCTCATGAACACTGAAGCTTTCTTT. Protein sequence: CASSYGQLMNTEAFF.

This clonotype was detected many times. The V gene is TRBV12-3 or TRBV12-4, the J gene TRBJ2-7; no clear D gene. V lost 3 bases and J 2 bases, leaving 8 bases between the germline ends. The CDR3 has 13 amino acids. The CDR3 sequence: CASSFALAYEQYF. The CDR3 DNA follows: TGTGCCAGCAGTTTCGCACTGGCCTACGAGCAGTACTTC.

J is TRBJ2-6 and V is TRBV7-9; D ambiguous. Germline V gene lookup returns CDR1 SEHNR and CDR2 FQNEAQ (reference sequence). The V and J ends lost 5 bases and 0 bases respectively, with 11 bases between them. The CDR3 consists of 16 residues. The CDR3 loop reads CASSLFGHSGANVLTF. The DNA of the CDR3 is TGTGCCAGCAGCCTATTCGGGCACTCTGGGGCCAACGTCCTGACTTTC.

This clonotype was seen only a few times. This rearrangement joins TRBV7-9 to TRBJ2-6; D may be TRBD1 or TRBD2 (5 bases each). CDR1 is SEHNR, CDR2 FQNEAQ, per germline (reference sequence). This CDR3 contains 15 residues. Trimming pared 5 bases from V and 4 bases from J, leaving 12 bases between. The CDR3: CASSKRGPGANVLTF. DNA for the CDR3: TGTGCCAGCAGCAAGAGGGGTCCGGGGGCCAACGTCCTGACTTTC.

This clonotype was seen ten or more times. V and J are TRBV24-1 and TRBJ2-5; D is unclear. CDR1 is KGHDR, CDR2 SFDVKD, per germline. The CDR3 loop spans 14 amino acids. Deletions cut 7 bases from V and 1 base from J, with 12 bases between. In DNA form, the CDR3 reads TGTGCCACCAGCCCCGCCGTGGCCCAAGAGACCCAGTACTTC. Its translation: CATSPAVAQETQYF.

This clonotype was seen a handful of times. J is TRBJ2-3 and V is TRBV4-1, with D uncertain. The length of the CDR3 is 16 residues. Trimming shortened V by 4 bases and J by 2 bases, and 16 bases separated the two germline ends. Germline CDR1 is MGHRA and CDR2 is YSYEKL. CDR3 loop: CASSRPRLFLTDTQYF. CDR3 DNA: TGCGCCAGCAGCCGGCCCCGGCTTTTTCTCACAGATACGCAGTATTTT.

This clonotype was seen at least ten times. This chain joins TRBV29-1 and TRBJ2-1; the match to TRBD2 covers 9 bases. Unmatched junction bases numbered 9, after V lost 7 bases and J lost 2 bases. Germline assignment: CDR1 SQVTM and CDR2 ANQGSEA. The length of the CDR3 is 15 residues. The CDR3 reads CSARLAGSAYNEQFF. The CDR3 coding sequence is TGCAGCGCGAGGCTAGCGGGATCCGCCTACAATGAGCAGTTCTTC.

The table lists this clonotype with many counts. The chain joins TRBV18 to TRBJ1-2, with TRBD1 identical over 8 bases. Germline CDR1 is KGHSH and CDR2 is LQKENI. The CDR3 runs to 15 residues. J was trimmed by 4 bases and V by 3 bases; bases with no gene match: 7. CDR3 residues: CASSPSGGDGYGYTF. CDR3 sequence (DNA): TGTGCCAGCTCACCTTCAGGGGGCGATGGCTATGGCTACACCTTC. The full variable domain, rest sourced from reference TRBV18 and TRBJ1-2, is NAGVMQNPRHLVRRRGQEARLRCSPMKGHSHVYWYRQLPEEGLKFMVYLQKENIIDESGMPKERFSAEFPKEGPSILRIQQVVRGDSAAYFCASSPSGGDGYGYTFGSGTRLTVV.

There are a few counts of this clonotype. The J gene is TRBJ2-1, the V gene TRBV14, with D possibly matching TRBD1 (5 bases). The V gene lost 8 bases and the J gene lost 7 bases, with 15 bases spanning the gap. This CDR3 is 13 amino acids long. The germline gives CDR1 SGHDN, CDR2 FVKESK. DNA for the CDR3: TGTGCCAGCGCTGGGCAGGGTTGGAATGAGCAGTTCTTC. Amino acid sequence: CASAGQGWNEQFF.

This clonotype was observed at least ten times. CDR3 sequence (DNA): TGTGCCAGCAGCAAACATTCCCCGAGGGGGACTGAAGCTTTCTTT. Its protein product is CASSKHSPRGTEAFF. The chain joins TRBV3-1 to TRBJ1-1, with D possibly matching TRBD1 (6 bases). The CDR3 covers 15 residues. Germline V gives CDR1 LGHDT, CDR2 YNNKEL (reference sequence). The V gene lost 5 bases and the J gene lost 5 bases, with 18 bases spanning the gap.

This clonotype was picked up many times. The chain employs TRBV6-1 and TRBJ2-2, with 9 bases lining up with TRBD2. V was clipped by 6 bases and J by 4 bases; unmatched bases: 6. The CDR3 length is 15 residues. Germline V CDR1 and CDR2: MNHNS, SASEGT. CDR3 in amino acids: CASRRGLAITGELFF. The CDR3 DNA reads TGTGCCAGCAGGCGGGGACTAGCAATCACCGGGGAGCTGTTTTTT.

This clonotype has at least ten counts. V usage is TRBV6-2 or TRBV6-3 and J usage is TRBJ2-1, with TRBD2 matching over 13 bases. From germline, CDR1 is MNHEY and CDR2 SVGEGT. The CDR3 has 22 amino acids. With V trimmed by 5 bases and J by 9 bases, 28 bases remained unmatched. DNA for the CDR3: TGTGCCAGCAGTGCGGGACAGGGCTGGGTACTAGCGGGAGGGCGAGTTTTGGGTGAGCAGTTCTTC. Amino acid sequence: CASSAGQGWVLAGGRVLGEQFF.

This clonotype was seen ten or more times. This sequence joins TRBV28 and TRBJ2-1; 7 bases line up with TRBD2. Losses at the gene ends were 1 base for V and 0 bases for J; bases not matched to a gene: 15. In germline, CDR1 is MDHEN, CDR2 SYDVKM. The CDR3 has 20 residues. CDR3 sequence (DNA): TGTGCCAGCAGTTTATACGGGGCGCTAGCGGCCTCTCGCTCCTACAATGAGCAGTTCTTC. This sequence encodes CASSLYGALAASRSYNEQFF.

V gene TRBV20-1 combines with J gene TRBJ2-7; D is possibly TRBD1 (7 bases). This CDR3 has 14 residues. Germline CDR1 and CDR2: DFQATT and SNEGSKA (reference sequence). V lost 7 bases and J lost 2, with 18 bases in between. Here the CDR3 reads CSGDSTAGTYEQYF. Written as DNA, the CDR3 is TGCAGTGGGGACAGTACGGCGGGAACCTACGAGCAGTACTTC.

This clonotype was found a few times. This chain joins TRBV4-3 and TRBJ2-2; possibly TRBD2 for D (5 bases). The germline V and J ends were trimmed by 4 bases and 7 bases, with 19 bases remaining between them. Germline CDR1 LGHNA, CDR2 YSLEER. There are 16 residues in the CDR3. This CDR3 is CASSLLIRTPHGELFF. Written as DNA, the CDR3 is TGCGCCAGCAGCCTACTCATTAGGACTCCTCACGGGGAGCTGTTTTTT.

This chain links TRBV19 with TRBJ2-2; D call uncertain. Germline V gene data show CDR1 as LNHDA and CDR2 as SQIVND (reference sequence). Trimming left V 5 bases short and J 8 bases short, with 9 bases between. The CDR3 is 12 amino acids. This CDR3 is CASSPRWGELFF. Written as DNA, the CDR3 is TGTGCCAGTAGTCCCCGTTGGGGGGAGCTGTTTTTT. The full variable domain, its missing parts supplied by reference TRBV19 and TRBJ2-2, is DGGITQSPKYLFRKEGQNVTLSCEQNLNHDAMYWYRQDPGQGLRLIYYSQIVNDFQKGDIAEGYSVSREKKESFPLTVTSAQKNPTAFYLCASSPRWGELFFGEGSRLTVL.

The chain is built from TRBV5-6 and TRBJ1-5; D not resolved. CDR1 is SGHDT and CDR2 is YYEEEE in the germline V gene. Trimming cost V 5 bases and J 2 bases, with 14 bases left between them. The CDR3 is 15 amino acids. CDR3 in amino acids: CASSFRATGNQPQHF. The CDR3 DNA follows: TGTGCCAGCAGTTTCCGTGCCACAGGCAATCAGCCCCAGCATTTT.

This clonotype was detected many times. This chain links TRBV7-9 with TRBJ2-3; no definite D call. Germline V lookup: CDR1 SEHNR, CDR2 FQNEAQ (reference sequence). The CDR3 runs to 16 residues. The V gene lost 2 bases and the J gene lost 2 bases, with 14 bases spanning the gap. The DNA of the CDR3 is TGTGCCAGCAGCTTAATCATCGGGCCTGACACAGATACGCAGTATTTT. It translates to CASSLIIGPDTDTQYF.

This clonotype was detected many times. This chain connects TRBV11-2 to TRBJ2-3, with D maybe TRBD1 (6 bases). From germline, CDR1 is SGHAT and CDR2 FQNNGV. V was clipped by 0 bases and J by 3 bases, with 13 bases between them. This CDR3 has 16 amino acids. CDR3 coding DNA: TGTGCCAGCAGCTTAGATCTTTGGGGGCTAACAGATACGCAGTATTTT. Amino acids: CASSLDLWGLTDTQYF.

This clonotype was observed many times. As DNA, the CDR3 is TGTGCCAGCCGTACACAGGGCTCGGGGGAGCTGTTTTTT. Encoded protein: CASRTQGSGELFF. The V and J genes are TRBV27 and TRBJ2-2; D possibly corresponds to TRBD1 (6 bases). CDR1 is MNHEY, CDR2 SMNVEV, per germline (reference sequence). This CDR3 spans 13 amino acids. Trimming shortened V by 8 bases and J by 8 bases, and 15 bases separated the two germline ends.

This clonotype was detected only once. The chain recombines TRBV29-1 with TRBJ2-1; 11 bases are shared with TRBD2. Germline V gene sequence: CDR1 SQVTM, CDR2 ANQGSEA. The CDR3 runs 14 residues. V lost 3 bases, J lost 6 bases, and 4 bases stayed unmatched. The DNA of the CDR3 is TGCAGCGTTGATCTTAGCGGGAGGGCCAATGAGCAGTTCTTC. Translating it yields CSVDLSGRANEQFF.

This clonotype was seen ten or more times. The chain links TRBV18 to TRBJ2-1; 9 bases map to TRBD2. The V gene end was trimmed by 0 bases and the J gene end by 13 bases; junction bases not matched to a gene: 7. The germline gives CDR1 KGHSH, CDR2 LQKENI. CDR3 length equals 14 residues. The CDR3 reads CASSPPSKREEQFF. The CDR3 DNA is TGTGCCAGCTCACCACCGTCGAAGCGGGAGGAACAGTTCTTC.

At least ten counts were recorded for this clonotype. The chain links TRBV20-1 to TRBJ2-5, with D maybe TRBD2 (5 bases). The CDR3 runs to 15 residues. Trimming removed 5 bases at V and 1 base at J, with 17 bases between. Germline CDR1 reads DFQATT; CDR2 reads SNEGSKA (reference sequence). The CDR3 region has the DNA TGCAGTGCTGGACGAGCGGACGACTTCCAAGAGACCCAGTACTTC. This gives the protein CSAGRADDFQETQYF.

This clonotype was counted many times. The gene calls are TRBV28 and TRBJ2-3; D remains ambiguous. This CDR3 region has 18 residues. Germline V gives CDR1 MDHEN, CDR2 SYDVKM. Trimming removed 2 bases from V and 1 base from J, with 19 bases in between. CDR3 bases: TGTGCCAGCAGTTTAATCGGTCCCCGCAGGTGGGGCACAGATACGCAGTATTTT. Translated, it gives CASSLIGPRRWGTDTQYF.

This clonotype was seen more than once but under ten times. The J gene is TRBJ2-2, the V gene TRBV3-1, with D maybe TRBD1 (5 bases). The germline V gene has CDR1 LGHDT and CDR2 YNNKEL (reference sequence). Trimming took 5 bases from V and 7 from J, leaving 11 bases between them. The CDR3 runs 13 residues. The CDR3 sequence: CASSFRDDGELFF. Here the CDR3 DNA reads TGTGCCAGCAGCTTCAGGGATGACGGGGAGCTGTTTTTT. The entire variable domain, with the rest obtained from reference TRBV3-1 and TRBJ2-2, is as follows: DTAVSQTPKYLVTQMGNDKSIKCEQNLGHDTMYWYKQDSKKFLKIMFSYNNKELIINETVPNRFSPKSPDKAHLNLHINSLELGDSAVYFCASSFRDDGELFFGEGSRLTVL.

The table lists this clonotype with many counts. The chain has TRBV13 and TRBJ2-4; maybe TRBD2 (6 bases). The CDR3 has 13 amino acids. CDR1 and CDR2 (germline): PRHDT, FYEKMQ (reference sequence). Trimming took 5 bases from V and 6 from J, leaving 11 bases between them. The CDR3 sequence: CASSPPGGNIQYF. CDR3 bases: TGTGCCAGCAGCCCACCCGGGGGAAACATTCAGTACTTC. Supplemented by reference TRBV13 and TRBJ2-4, the full variable domain reads AAGVIQSPRHLIKEKRETATLKCYPIPRHDTVYWYQQGPGQDPQFLISFYEKMQSDKGSIPDRFSAQQFSDYHSELNMSSLELGDSALYFCASSPPGGNIQYFGAGTRLSVL.